This T cell receptor beta chain was obtained from a study of T cells after yellow fever vaccination. Germline V gives CDR1 MGHDK, CDR2 SYGVNS. Trimming shortened V by 6 bases and J by 8 bases, and 26 bases separated the two germline ends. The CDR3 is 17 residues long. TCRdb ran MiXCR on the 5' RACE reads and lists one entry per CDR3 protein. This sample has 450,000 to 550,000 distinct CDR3 sequences, with 19% found just once. Here the sequenced sample was PBMCs, taken 15 days after the yellow fever booster vaccination. The origin of this receptor is a man aged 25 to 40 who received the YFV17D yellow fever vaccine. The chain links TRBV25-1 to TRBJ2-1; a possible D gene is TRBD2 (7 bases). CDR3 nucleotide sequence: TGTGCCAGCAGCCCAACCGGGGGGCAGGGGAGGTTACATGAGCAGTTCTTC. This sequence encodes CASSPTGGQGRLHEQFF.